The 27 T cell receptor beta chains listed next were all sequenced from one sample in a study of blood T cell repertoires in COVID-19. Libraries were prepared by immunoSEQ multiplex PCR; TCRdb keeps only in-frame clonotypes and omits some of them. The repertoire holds 200,000 to 300,000 clones, with 70% to 90% as singletons. Material for sequencing was peripheral blood. These receptors all come from a man aged 60-69 years with acute or convalescent COVID-19.

The chain joins TRBV9 to TRBJ1-2; D is unclear. The CDR3 length is 18 residues. The V gene's germline CDR1 is SGDLS and CDR2 YYNGEE. Trimming cost V 0 bases and J 5 bases, with 23 bases left between them. This CDR3 is CASSVGRGRTRGGYGYTF. The CDR3 DNA reads TGTGCCAGCAGCGTAGGTCGGGGAAGGACCCGGGGAGGTTATGGCTACACCTTC.

This chain connects TRBV30 to TRBJ1-2, with no clear D. This CDR3 contains 13 residues. Germline CDR1 and CDR2: GTSNPN and SVGIG (reference sequence). The V end was cut by 3 bases, the J end by 8 bases, with 16 bases between. Here the CDR3 DNA reads TGTGCCTGGAGGGTTCGCCGCACCGAGGGCTACACCTTC. Translating it yields CAWRVRRTEGYTF.

This clone was seen more than once but under ten times. The rearrangement joins TRBV7-9 to TRBJ2-7; 10 bases are a match to TRBD2. V lost 5 bases, J lost 6 bases, and 10 bases stayed unmatched. The CDR3 runs 15 residues. Germline CDR1 is SEHNR and CDR2 is FQNEAQ (reference sequence). CDR3 loop: CASSPGAGGRTEQYF. The CDR3 DNA is TGTGCCAGCAGCCCAGGAGCGGGAGGGCGTACCGAGCAGTACTTC.

This chain joins TRBV5-6 and TRBJ2-7, with TRBD1 as a possible D gene (7 bases). Per the germline V gene, CDR1 is SGHDT and CDR2 is YYEEEE. The CDR3 runs to 14 residues. With 6 bases removed from V and 2 bases from J, the gap between germline ends came to 15 bases. Here the CDR3 DNA reads TGTGCCAGCACCGACTCAGGGGGGACCTACGAGCAGTACTTC. It codes for CASTDSGGTYEQYF. Based on the CDR3 plus reference TRBV5-6 and TRBJ2-7, the full variable domain is DAGVTQSPTHLIKTRGQQVTLRCSPKSGHDTVSWYQQALGQGPQFIFQYYEEEERQRGNFPDRFSGHQFPNYSSELNVNALLLGDSALYLCASTDSGGTYEQYFGPGTRLTVT.

CDR3 loop: CASRVPGQGNSPLHF. The CDR3 DNA follows: TGTGCCAGCAGGGTCCCGGGACAGGGGAATTCACCCCTCCACTTT. The chain combines TRBV6-5 with TRBJ1-6, with 10 positions matching TRBD1. CDR1 and CDR2 (germline): MNHEY, SVGAGI. The CDR3 contains 15 residues. V shed 6 bases, J shed 7 bases, and the junction held 6 bases outside the gene matches.

V usage is TRBV19 and J usage is TRBJ2-7, with TRBD2 matching 7 bases. CDR3 length equals 15 residues. Unmatched junction bases numbered 12, after V lost 4 bases and J lost 6 bases. Germline-derived CDR1 and CDR2 are LNHDA and SQIVND (reference sequence). CDR3 residues: CASSTPGEGFGEQYF. CDR3 coding DNA: TGTGCCAGTAGTACCCCGGGGGAGGGTTTCGGCGAGCAGTACTTC. The whole variable domain, filled in from reference TRBV19 and TRBJ2-7, reads DGGITQSPKYLFRKEGQNVTLSCEQNLNHDAMYWYRQDPGQGLRLIYYSQIVNDFQKGDIAEGYSVSREKKESFPLTVTSAQKNPTAFYLCASSTPGEGFGEQYFGPGTRLTVT.

This sequence joins TRBV11-3 and TRBJ1-6; D unclear. CDR3 length: 13 residues. Germline lookup yields CDR1 SGHNT and CDR2 YENEEA. The V gene lost 0 bases and the J gene lost 8 bases, with 5 bases spanning the gap. CDR3 nucleotides: TGTGCCAGCAGCTTAGAGGGCTATTCACCCCTCCACTTT. Translation gives CASSLEGYSPLHF.

The chain employs TRBV10-3 and TRBJ1-2; a possible D gene is TRBD1 (6 bases). Per germline, CDR1 ENHRY and CDR2 SYGVKD. CDR3 size: 12 residues. Trimming removed 9 bases at V and 6 bases at J, with 14 bases between. The DNA for the CDR3 is TGTGCCATGCACAGGGAAGAAGATGGCTACACCTTC. Protein: CAMHREEDGYTF.

This sequence joins TRBV6-5 and TRBJ2-5, with D possibly TRBD2 on 5 matching bases. CDR1 and CDR2 (germline): MNHEY, SVGAGI. V dropped 2 bases and J dropped 4 bases, with 11 bases sitting between them. The CDR3 spans 14 residues. The CDR3 DNA sequence: TGTGCCAGCAGTTACCCGGGAAAAGGAGAGACCCAGTACTTC. Translating gives CASSYPGKGETQYF.

The rearrangement joins TRBV30 to TRBJ1-1, with D hard to call. Between the trimmed V and J ends, which lost 3 bases and 1 base, there was a span of 12 bases. Germline V gives CDR1 GTSNPN, CDR2 SVGIG (reference sequence). This CDR3 has 14 residues. This CDR3 is CAWRKRGANTEAFF. The CDR3 coding sequence is TGTGCCTGGAGAAAGCGGGGAGCGAACACTGAAGCTTTCTTT.

The chain combines TRBV7-2 with TRBJ1-1; no clear D. The length of the CDR3 is 14 residues. V was shortened by 2 bases and J by 1 base, with 8 bases between the two germline ends. Germline values: CDR1 SGHTA, CDR2 FQGNSA. CDR3 DNA sequence: TGTGCCAGCAGCTTATCTAGGCGGAACACTGAAGCTTTCTTT. This translates into CASSLSRRNTEAFF.

The rearrangement joins TRBV20-1 to TRBJ1-1, with 9 bases identical to TRBD1. V lost 3 bases to trimming and J lost 4 bases; unmatched junction nucleotides: 9. CDR3 length: 15 residues. CDR1 and CDR2 from the germline V gene are DFQATT and SNEGSKA (reference sequence). The CDR3 DNA is TGCAGTGCTAGTCCCCGACAGGGGGGAAGCACTGAAGCTTTCTTT. Translating it yields CSASPRQGGSTEAFF.

The chain couples TRBV5-1 to TRBJ1-2; no definite D call. The CDR3 consists of 13 residues. Trimming left V 4 bases short and J 2 bases short, with 9 bases between. From germline, CDR1 is SGHRS and CDR2 YFSETQ. CDR3: CASSTDGNYGYTF. The DNA for the CDR3 is TGCGCCAGCAGCACCGACGGGAACTATGGCTACACCTTC.

For this clone: This CDR3 is also generated by other DNA sequences in the sample. The chain's CDR3 is CAWSRDRDEKLFF. CDR3 nucleotides: TGTGCCTGGAGTAGGGACAGGGACGAAAAACTGTTTTTT. This sequence joins TRBV30 and TRBJ1-4, with 9 bases aligning to TRBD1. The CDR3 is 13 residues long. V lost 2 bases and J lost 8; bases outside the gene matches: 3. Germline values: CDR1 GTSNPN, CDR2 SVGIG (reference sequence). The full variable domain, in which reference TRBV30 and TRBJ1-4 provide the parts outside the CDR3, is SQTIHQWPATLVQPVGSPLSLECTVEGTSNPNLYWYRQAAGRGLQLLFYSVGIGQISSEVPQNLSASRPQDRQFILSSKKLLLSDSGFYLCAWSRDRDEKLFFGSGTQLSVL.

The chain joins TRBV11-2 to TRBJ2-3; 9 nucleotides match TRBD1. Germline V lookup: CDR1 SGHAT, CDR2 FQNNGV. V lost 4 bases and J lost 0; bases outside the gene matches: 11. This CDR3 is built from 18 residues. CDR3 amino acids: CASSSPGQGRASTDTQYF. CDR3 in DNA: TGTGCCAGCAGCTCCCCGGGACAGGGAAGAGCTAGCACAGATACGCAGTATTTT.

This chain connects TRBV19 to TRBJ1-5; D is possibly TRBD1 (5 bases). Germline assignment: CDR1 LNHDA and CDR2 SQIVND (reference sequence). V was trimmed by 3 bases and J by 6 bases, leaving 12 bases between them. The CDR3 length is 14 residues. In DNA form, the CDR3 reads TGTGCCAGTAGTATCGCGGGGGGTCGTCAGCCCCAGCATTTT. This translates into CASSIAGGRQPQHF.

This chain connects TRBV4-2 to TRBJ2-7; the match to TRBD2 covers 10 bases. V dropped 5 bases and J dropped 3; count of bases not matched to a gene: 7. The CDR3 contains 15 residues. Germline loops: CDR1 LGHNA, CDR2 YNFKEQ. CDR3 in DNA: TGTGCCAGCAGCGCGAGGGCTAGCGGGAGCTACGAGCAGTACTTC. The encoded protein is CASSARASGSYEQYF.

The CDR3 loop is CASRGGPSNQPQHF. For the CDR3, the DNA is TGTGCCAGCAGGGGGGGGCCTAGCAATCAGCCCCAGCATTTT. The chain links TRBV28 to TRBJ1-5; D might be TRBD1 (6 bases). In germline, CDR1 is MDHEN, CDR2 SYDVKM. The V gene lost 6 bases and the J gene lost 0 bases, with 9 bases spanning the gap. The CDR3 runs to 14 residues. Complete variable domain (other parts from reference TRBV28 and TRBJ1-5): DVKVTQSSRYLVKRTGEKVFLECVQDMDHENMFWYRQDPGLGLRLIYFSYDVKMKEKGDIPEGYSVSREKKERFSLILESASTNQTSMYLCASRGGPSNQPQHFGDGTRLSIL.

This clone has only one observation. The chain employs TRBV5-1 and TRBJ2-7, with TRBD1 matching over 8 bases. V trimming: 7 bases; J trimming: 5 bases; junction bases outside the gene matches: 8. The CDR3 runs to 13 residues. Germline V gene data show CDR1 as SGHRS and CDR2 as YFSETQ. The CDR3 DNA is TGCGCCAGCTCCGGGACAGGAGGCCACGAGCAGTACTTC. The encoded protein is CASSGTGGHEQYF.

This sequence joins TRBV4-3 and TRBJ1-4, with unresolved D. This CDR3 is 16 amino acids long. V dropped 4 bases and J dropped 3 bases, with 15 bases sitting between them. Germline V gene lookup returns CDR1 LGHNA and CDR2 YSLEER. The CDR3 DNA follows: TGCGCCAGCAGCCCGAGGATCGGGTCCCCTAATGAAAAACTGTTTTTT. Translating gives CASSPRIGSPNEKLFF.

In its sample, this clone was seen once. For the CDR3, the DNA is TGCGCCAGCAGCTTGGGTGCTAGCGAGTACCAAGAGACCCAGTACTTC. Translation: CASSLGASEYQETQYF. V usage is TRBV5-1 and J usage is TRBJ2-5, with D maybe TRBD2 (6 bases). Germline CDR1 is SGHRS and CDR2 is YFSETQ. Trimming stripped 0 bases from V and 0 bases from J, with 12 bases between. The CDR3 is 16 residues long.

The chain joins TRBV6-2 or TRBV6-3 to TRBJ1-5; no firm D call. V dropped 3 bases and J dropped 4 bases, with 22 bases sitting between them. The CDR3 runs 18 residues. Germline lookup yields CDR1 MNHEY and CDR2 SVGEGT. The CDR3 loop is CASSYPLQSLDFNQPQHF. The CDR3 DNA reads as TGTGCCAGCAGTTATCCGTTACAGAGTCTGGATTTTAATCAGCCCCAGCATTTT.

J is TRBJ2-7 and V is TRBV6-7; 12 bases agree with TRBD1. TRBV6-7 is noted as an ORF with a role that remains uncertain. The CDR3 covers 16 residues. V was pared by 2 bases and J by 6 bases, with 8 bases of the junction left unmatched. The CDR3 nucleotides are TGTGCCAGCAGTTACGTAGACGGGACAGGGGGCAGCGAGCAGTACTTC. It translates to CASSYVDGTGGSEQYF.

The chain has TRBV10-1 and TRBJ2-2; 11 nucleotides match TRBD2. This CDR3 spans 17 amino acids. The germline gives CDR1 WNHNN, CDR2 SYGVQD (reference sequence). The J segment lost 3 bases and the V segment lost 10 bases, leaving 13 bases of the junction unmatched. The CDR3 reads CAIPRGVAGGYTGELFF. The CDR3 DNA reads TGCGCCATCCCCCGGGGGGTAGCGGGAGGGTACACCGGGGAGCTGTTTTTT.

This CDR3 is CASSQRDTQYF. The CDR3 nucleotides read TGTGCCAGCAGCCAGAGAGATACGCAGTATTTT. The chain links TRBV3-1 (or the pseudogene TRBV3-2) to TRBJ2-3; D gene ambiguous. There are 11 residues in the CDR3. V lost 3 bases to trimming and J lost 5 bases, with 3 bases between them. CDR1 and CDR2 from the germline V gene are LGHDT and YNNKEL (reference sequence).

This clone was detected only once. This chain joins TRBV9 and TRBJ2-7; 11 nucleotides line up with TRBD2. CDR1 and CDR2 (germline): SGDLS, YYNGEE. The V and J ends lost 1 base and 6 bases, in that order; junction bases with no gene match: 12. The CDR3 covers 17 residues. The CDR3 loop is CASSVTPLAGGPGEQYF. DNA for the CDR3: TGTGCCAGCAGCGTAACCCCCTTAGCGGGAGGGCCGGGCGAGCAGTACTTC.

This chain links TRBV29-1 with TRBJ2-3; 10 nucleotides line up with TRBD2. Germline CDR1 is SQVTM and CDR2 is ANQGSEA. J gave up 4 bases and V 1 base, and 14 bases lay outside the gene matches. This CDR3 spans 18 amino acids. CDR3 nucleotide sequence: TGCAGCGTTGAAGTTACGAGGGGGCTAGCGGGAGTCGCAGATACGCAGTATTTT. Translating it yields CSVEVTRGLAGVADTQYF.